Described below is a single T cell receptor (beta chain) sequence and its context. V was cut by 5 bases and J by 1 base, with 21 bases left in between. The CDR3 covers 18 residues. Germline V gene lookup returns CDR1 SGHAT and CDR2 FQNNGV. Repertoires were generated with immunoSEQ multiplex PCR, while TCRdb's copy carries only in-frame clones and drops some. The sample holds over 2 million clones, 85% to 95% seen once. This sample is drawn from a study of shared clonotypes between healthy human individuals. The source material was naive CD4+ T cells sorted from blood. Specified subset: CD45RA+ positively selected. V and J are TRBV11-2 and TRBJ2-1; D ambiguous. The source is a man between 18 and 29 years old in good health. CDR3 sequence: CASSRSVGGPVSYNEQFF. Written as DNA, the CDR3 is TGTGCCAGCAGCCGAAGCGTCGGCGGCCCCGTATCCTACAATGAGCAGTTCTTC. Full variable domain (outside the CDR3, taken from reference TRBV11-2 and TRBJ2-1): EAGVAQSPRYKIIEKRQSVAFWCNPISGHATLYWYQQILGQGPKLLIQFQNNGVVDDSQLPKDRFSAERLKGVDSTLKIQPAKLEDSAVYLCASSRSVGGPVSYNEQFFGPGTRLTVL.